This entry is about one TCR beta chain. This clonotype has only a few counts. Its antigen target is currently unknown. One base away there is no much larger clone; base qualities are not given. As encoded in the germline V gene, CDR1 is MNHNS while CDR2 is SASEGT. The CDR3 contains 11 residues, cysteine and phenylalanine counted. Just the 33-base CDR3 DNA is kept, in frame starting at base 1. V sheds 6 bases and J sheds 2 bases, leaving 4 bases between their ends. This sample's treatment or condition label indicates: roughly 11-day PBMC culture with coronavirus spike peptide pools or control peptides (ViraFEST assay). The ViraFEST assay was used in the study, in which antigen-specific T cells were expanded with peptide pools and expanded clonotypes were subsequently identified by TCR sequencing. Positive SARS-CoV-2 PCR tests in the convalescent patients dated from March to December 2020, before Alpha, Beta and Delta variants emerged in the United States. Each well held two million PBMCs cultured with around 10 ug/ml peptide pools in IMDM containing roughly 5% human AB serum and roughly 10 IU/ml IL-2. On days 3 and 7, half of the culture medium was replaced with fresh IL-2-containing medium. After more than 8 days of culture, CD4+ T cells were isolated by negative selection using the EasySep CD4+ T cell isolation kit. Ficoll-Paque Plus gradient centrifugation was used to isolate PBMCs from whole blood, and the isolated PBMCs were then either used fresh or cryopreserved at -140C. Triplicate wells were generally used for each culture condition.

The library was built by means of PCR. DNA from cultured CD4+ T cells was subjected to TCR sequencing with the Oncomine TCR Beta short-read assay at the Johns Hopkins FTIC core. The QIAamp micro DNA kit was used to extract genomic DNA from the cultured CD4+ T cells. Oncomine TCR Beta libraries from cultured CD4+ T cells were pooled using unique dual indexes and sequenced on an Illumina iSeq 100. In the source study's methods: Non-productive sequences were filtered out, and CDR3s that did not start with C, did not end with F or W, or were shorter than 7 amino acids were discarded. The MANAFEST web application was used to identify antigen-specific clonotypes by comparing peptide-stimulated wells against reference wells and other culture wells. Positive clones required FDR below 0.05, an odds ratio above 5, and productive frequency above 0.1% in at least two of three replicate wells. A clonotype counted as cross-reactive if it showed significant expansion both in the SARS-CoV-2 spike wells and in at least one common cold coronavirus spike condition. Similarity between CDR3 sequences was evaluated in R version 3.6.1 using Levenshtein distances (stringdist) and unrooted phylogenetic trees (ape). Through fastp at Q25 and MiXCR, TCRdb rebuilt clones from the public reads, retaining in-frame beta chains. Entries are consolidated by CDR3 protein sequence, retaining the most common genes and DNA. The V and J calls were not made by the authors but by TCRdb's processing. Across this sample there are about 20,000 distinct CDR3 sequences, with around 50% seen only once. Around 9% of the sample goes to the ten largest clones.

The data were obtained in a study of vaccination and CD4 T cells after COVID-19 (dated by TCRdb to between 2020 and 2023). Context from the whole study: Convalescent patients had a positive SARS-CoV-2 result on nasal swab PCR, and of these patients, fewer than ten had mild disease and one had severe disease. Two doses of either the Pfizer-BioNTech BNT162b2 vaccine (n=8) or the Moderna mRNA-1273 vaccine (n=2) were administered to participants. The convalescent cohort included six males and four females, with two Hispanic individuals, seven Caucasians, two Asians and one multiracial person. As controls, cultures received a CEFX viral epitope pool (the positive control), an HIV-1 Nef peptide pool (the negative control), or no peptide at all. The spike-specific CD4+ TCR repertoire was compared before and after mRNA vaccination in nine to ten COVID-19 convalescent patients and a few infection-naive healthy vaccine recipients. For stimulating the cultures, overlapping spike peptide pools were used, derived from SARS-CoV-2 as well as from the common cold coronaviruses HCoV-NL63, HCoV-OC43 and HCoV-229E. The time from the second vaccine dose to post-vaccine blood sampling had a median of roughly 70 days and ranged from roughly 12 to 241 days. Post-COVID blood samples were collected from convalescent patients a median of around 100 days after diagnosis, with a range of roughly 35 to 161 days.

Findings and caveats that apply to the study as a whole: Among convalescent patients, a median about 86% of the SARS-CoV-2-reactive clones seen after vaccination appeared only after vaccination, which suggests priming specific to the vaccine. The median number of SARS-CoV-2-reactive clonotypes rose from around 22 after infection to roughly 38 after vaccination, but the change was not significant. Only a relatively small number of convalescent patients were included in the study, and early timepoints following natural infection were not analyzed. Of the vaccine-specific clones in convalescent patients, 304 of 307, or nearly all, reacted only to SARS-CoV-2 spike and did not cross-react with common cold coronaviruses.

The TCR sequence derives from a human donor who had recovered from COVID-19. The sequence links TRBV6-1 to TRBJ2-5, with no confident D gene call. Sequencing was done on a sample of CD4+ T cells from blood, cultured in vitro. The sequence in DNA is TGTGCCAGCAGGAGACAAGAGACCCAGTACTTC. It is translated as CASRRQETQYF.